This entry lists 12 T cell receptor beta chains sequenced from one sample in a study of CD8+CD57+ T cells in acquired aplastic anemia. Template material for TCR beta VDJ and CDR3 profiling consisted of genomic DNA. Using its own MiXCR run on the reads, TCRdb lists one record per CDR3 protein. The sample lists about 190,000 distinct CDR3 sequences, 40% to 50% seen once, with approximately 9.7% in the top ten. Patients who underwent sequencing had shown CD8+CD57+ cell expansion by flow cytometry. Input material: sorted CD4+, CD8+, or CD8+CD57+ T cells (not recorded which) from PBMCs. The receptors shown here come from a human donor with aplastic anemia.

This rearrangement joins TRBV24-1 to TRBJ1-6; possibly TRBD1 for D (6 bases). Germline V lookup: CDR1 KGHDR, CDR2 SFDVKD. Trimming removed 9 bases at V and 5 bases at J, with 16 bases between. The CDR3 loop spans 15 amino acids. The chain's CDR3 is CATSYPGHNNSPLHF. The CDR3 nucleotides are TGTGCCACCTCTTATCCGGGACATAATAATTCACCCCTCCACTTT.

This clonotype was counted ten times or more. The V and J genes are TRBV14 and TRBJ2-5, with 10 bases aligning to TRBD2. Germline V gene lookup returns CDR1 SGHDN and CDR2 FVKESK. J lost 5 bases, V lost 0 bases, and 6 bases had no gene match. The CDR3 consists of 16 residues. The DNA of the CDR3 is TGTGCCAGCAGCCAAGATGGCGCTAGCGGGAGTGAGACCCAGTACTTC. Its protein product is CASSQDGASGSETQYF. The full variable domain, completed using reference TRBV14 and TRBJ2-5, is EAGVTQFPSHSVIEKGQTVTLRCDPISGHDNLYWYRRVMGKEIKFLLHFVKESKQDESGMPNNRFLAERTGGTYSTLKVQPAELEDSGVYFCASSQDGASGSETQYFGPGTRLLVL.

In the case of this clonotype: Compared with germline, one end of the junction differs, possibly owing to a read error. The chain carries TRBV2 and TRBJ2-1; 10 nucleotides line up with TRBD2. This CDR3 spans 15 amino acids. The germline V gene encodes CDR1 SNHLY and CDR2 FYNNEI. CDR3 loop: CASSITSGMFSEQLF. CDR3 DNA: TGTGCCAGCAGCATCACTAGCGGGATGTTCAGTGAGCAGCTCTTC.

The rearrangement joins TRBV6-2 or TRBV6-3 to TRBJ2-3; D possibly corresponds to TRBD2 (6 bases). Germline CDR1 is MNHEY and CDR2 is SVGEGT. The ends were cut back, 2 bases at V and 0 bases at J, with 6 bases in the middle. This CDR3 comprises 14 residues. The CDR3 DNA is TGTGCCAGCAGTTACAGCGGGAGCACAGATACGCAGTATTTT. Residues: CASSYSGSTDTQYF.

The CDR3 spells CASSLGLAAQETQYF. The CDR3 DNA is TGTGCCAGCAGCCTGGGACTAGCGGCCCAAGAGACCCAGTACTTC. The chain carries TRBV11-3 and TRBJ2-5; 11 nucleotides agree with TRBD2. Germline CDR1 and CDR2: SGHNT and YENEEA. The CDR3 length is 15 residues. J lost 1 base, V lost 5 bases, and 3 bases had no gene match.

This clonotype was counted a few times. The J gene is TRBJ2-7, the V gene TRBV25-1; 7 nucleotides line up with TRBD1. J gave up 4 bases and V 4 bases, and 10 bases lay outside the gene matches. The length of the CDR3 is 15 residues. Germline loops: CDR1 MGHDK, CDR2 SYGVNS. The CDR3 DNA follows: TGTGCCAGCAGTGGGGGGAACAGGGGTGGGTACGAGCAGTACTTC. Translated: CASSGGNRGGYEQYF.

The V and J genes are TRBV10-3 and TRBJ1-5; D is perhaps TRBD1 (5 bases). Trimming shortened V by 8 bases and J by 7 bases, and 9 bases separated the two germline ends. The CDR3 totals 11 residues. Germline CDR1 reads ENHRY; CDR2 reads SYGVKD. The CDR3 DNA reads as TGTGCCATCGACGGGGGACAGCCCCAGCATTTT. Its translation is CAIDGGQPQHF.

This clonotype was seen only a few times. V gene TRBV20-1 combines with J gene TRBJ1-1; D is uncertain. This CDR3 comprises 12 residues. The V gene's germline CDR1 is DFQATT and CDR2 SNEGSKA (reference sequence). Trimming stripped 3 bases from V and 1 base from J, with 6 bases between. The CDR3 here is CSASVGNTEAFF. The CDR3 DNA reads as TGCAGTGCTAGCGTGGGGAACACTGAAGCTTTCTTT.

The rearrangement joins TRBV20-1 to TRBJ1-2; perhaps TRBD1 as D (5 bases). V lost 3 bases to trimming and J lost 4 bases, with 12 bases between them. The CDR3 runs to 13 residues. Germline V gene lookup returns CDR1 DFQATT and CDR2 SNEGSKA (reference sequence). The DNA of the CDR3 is TGCAGTGCTAGTGATCCAGGGCTCTATGGCTACACCTTC. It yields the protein CSASDPGLYGYTF.

The CDR3 nucleotides read TGTGCCAGCAGCTCGAACTTAGCGGGAGGGTTCACAGATACGCAGTATTTT. Translation gives CASSSNLAGGFTDTQYF. V usage is TRBV7-8 and J usage is TRBJ2-3, with TRBD2 identical over 11 bases. The V gene's germline CDR1 is SGHVS and CDR2 FQNEAQ. This CDR3 has 17 residues. After removal of 4 bases from V and 2 bases from J, the junction contained 8 bases not matched to a gene.

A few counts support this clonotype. The CDR3 sequence is CASSFAGEETQYF. CDR3 in DNA: TGTGCCAGCAGCTTCGCCGGGGAAGAGACCCAGTACTTC. This chain links TRBV7-9 with TRBJ2-5; possibly TRBD2 for D (5 bases). Germline-derived CDR1 and CDR2 are SEHNR and FQNEAQ (reference sequence). With 3 bases removed from V and 3 bases from J, the gap between germline ends came to 8 bases. The CDR3 runs to 13 residues.

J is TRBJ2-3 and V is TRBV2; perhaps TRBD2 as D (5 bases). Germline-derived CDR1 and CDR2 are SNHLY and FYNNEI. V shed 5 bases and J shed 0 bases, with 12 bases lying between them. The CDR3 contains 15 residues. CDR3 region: CASSKGRSSTDTQYF. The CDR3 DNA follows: TGTGCCAGCAGTAAAGGGAGATCGAGCACAGATACGCAGTATTTT.